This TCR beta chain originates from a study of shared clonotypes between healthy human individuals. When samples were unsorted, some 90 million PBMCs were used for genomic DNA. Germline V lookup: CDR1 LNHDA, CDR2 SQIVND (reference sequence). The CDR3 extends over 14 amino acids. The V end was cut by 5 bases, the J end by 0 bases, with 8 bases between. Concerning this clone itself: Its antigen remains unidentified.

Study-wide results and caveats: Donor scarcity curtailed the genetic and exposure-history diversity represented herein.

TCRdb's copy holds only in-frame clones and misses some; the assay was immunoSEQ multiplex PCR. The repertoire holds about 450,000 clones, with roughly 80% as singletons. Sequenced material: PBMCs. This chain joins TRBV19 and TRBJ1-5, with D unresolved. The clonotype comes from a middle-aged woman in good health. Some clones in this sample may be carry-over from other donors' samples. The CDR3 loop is CASSAANSNQPQHF. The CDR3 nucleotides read TGTGCCAGTAGTGCCGCGAATAGCAATCAGCCCCAGCATTTT.